This TCR delta chain stems from a study of γδ T cells in repeated Plasmodium falciparum infection. Study-wide background: Malian children with intense seasonal malaria exposure were compared with matched Australian children. Study results and caveats: Vdelta2-negative gammadelta repertoires, largely Vdelta1+, seemingly showed infection-driven waves of new clonal selection. Compared with Australian children, Malian Vdelta2-negative repertoires seemed more clonal, less diverse, less shared.

Gammadelta T cells were flow-sorted from PBMC into Vgamma9/Vdelta2+ and Vdelta2-negative populations for bulk analysis. In this sample, this clone turned up many times. Its antigen is unknown. TCRdb's entry gives the protein of a much larger clone, which mismatches this DNA's translation at residue 5, likely from a read error; the protein reported here is translated from the DNA. CDR3 length: 26 amino acids. From germline, CDR1 is TSWWSYY and CDR2 QGS. V lost 4 bases and J 0 bases, leaving 45 bases between the germline ends. With CATT, TCRdb re-called clones from the multiplex PCR reads. The sample holds some 51,000 delta-chain clones; roughly 2% are singletons and the top ten take approximately 25%.

What was sequenced was gamma-delta T cells from blood. The chain recombines TRDV1 with TRDJ1; possible D gene TRDD2, 9 bases. The sequence derives from a pool of human donors (malaria-infected and uninfected, not separated). CDR3 region: CALGGLALSPSYIEGYAKQYTDKLIF. DNA of the CDR3: TGTGCTCTTGGGGGACTGGCCCTTTCCCCTTCCTACATCGAGGGATACGCCAAACAGTACACCGATAAACTCATCTTT.